A selection of T cell receptor beta chains follows, all from one sample in a study of cytomegalovirus exposure and HLA in healthy donors. Only in-frame clones appear in the TCRdb table, and some are missing; sequencing was by immunoSEQ multiplex PCR. The table records about 130,000 clones, roughly 71% of them present only once. The sample taken for sequencing was PBMCs. Receptors were obtained from a woman aged 45 to 65 in good health and CMV-seropositive. Both conserved end residues are part of each CDR3. The order of the fields is D gene, clone size, V gene, J gene, CDR3 DNA, CDR3 protein. A D gene is named only where the DNA matches it firmly. Only part of the rows carry a size: once, few, many, or a class if the clone is expanded.

-,-,TRBV10-3,TRBJ2-1,TGTGCCACCCAGACAGGAGAGAACAATGAGCAGTTCTTC,CATQTGENNEQFF
TRBD2,-,TRBV10-1,TRBJ2-3,TGCGCCAGCAGCATGACTAGCGGGGGAGAAACAGATACGCAGTATTTT,CASSMTSGGETDTQYF
-,-,TRBV27,TRBJ1-6,TGTGCCAGCACCAAACAGGGAATAGATTCACCCCTCCACTTT,CASTKQGIDSPLHF
TRBD2,-,TRBV19,TRBJ2-7,TGTGCCAGTAGTATGGTCGCGGGGGGGCTCGACGAGCAGTACTTC,CASSMVAGGLDEQYF
-,few,TRBV5-1,TRBJ1-1,TGCGCCAGCAGCTTGGTCGGAGACGCCGCTGAAGCTTTCTTT,CASSLVGDAAEAFF
TRBD2,few,TRBV7-8,TRBJ2-5,TGTGCCAGCAGCTCCGGGGATAGCGGGGGGATACGGGAGACCCAGTACTTC,CASSSGDSGGIRETQYF
-,once,TRBV27,TRBJ2-1,TGTGCCAGCAACATCCACGGGACACCCCAATCCAATGAGCAGTTCTTC,CASNIHGTPQSNEQFF
-,-,TRBV9,TRBJ1-1,TGTGCCAGCAGCGCGGAAGTAACAGGGAGCACTGAAGCTTTCTTT,CASSAEVTGSTEAFF
TRBD2,once,TRBV28,TRBJ2-3,TGTGCCAGCAGCCTGACTAGCGCAGATACGCAGTATTTT,CASSLTSADTQYF
TRBD1,-,TRBV27,TRBJ2-1,TGTGCCAGCAGTTTGGGGGACAGGGGGAGGGGGGAGCAGTTCTTC,CASSLGDRGRGEQFF